The table lists the clone carrying this T cell receptor (beta chain) with many counts. The antigen is unknown. This sample is part of a study of response to subunit inactivated influenza vaccine. TCRdb fed the RT-PCR reads into MiXCR, producing one record per CDR3 protein. Of approximately 500,000 distinct CDR3 sequences listed, 10% to 15% are singletons. Findings of the study overall: Authors suggested that a seasonal influenza vaccination recruits few new T cells each time.

J was trimmed by 2 bases and V by 6 bases; bases with no gene match: 11. The CDR3 extends over 16 amino acids. The source was PBMCs from blood, collected about 40 days after vaccination. The sequence was obtained from a middle-aged man who received an inactivated influenza vaccine. The gene calls are TRBV12-3 or TRBV12-4 and TRBJ2-3; 7 bases align to TRBD1. The DNA for the CDR3 is TGTGCCAGCAGCCGGCGAAGACAGGGACCCACAGATACGCAGTATTTT. Protein: CASSRRRQGPTDTQYF.